What follows describes a single T cell receptor beta chain. The record originates from a study of blood T cell repertoires in COVID-19. Study context: The study drew acute and convalescent COVID-19 samples from the United States, Italy and Spain. The analysed material was cDNA or gDNA that came from T cells, B-cell-depleted T cells, or PBMCs.

In the original workflow: Quantification of nucleated cells was approximated via reference gene primer amplification. The protocol was immunoSEQ multiplex PCR, while the TCRdb copy is restricted to in-frame clones and leaves out a portion. V and J calls and clone size are given by that table; D and trimming were obtained from the DNA. In the table there are approximately 160,000 clones, approximately 87% of which are singletons. V was pared by 0 bases and J by 5 bases, with 10 bases between. The CDR3 extends over 14 amino acids. Germline CDR1 is MGHRA and CDR2 is YSYEKL. The sequenced material came from peripheral blood. The sequence was obtained from a woman aged 70-85 years with acute or convalescent COVID-19. The genes are TRBV4-1 and TRBJ1-2; D call uncertain. CDR3 sequence: CASSQELSGYGYTF. CDR3 sequence (DNA): TGCGCCAGCAGCCAAGAACTATCTGGGTATGGCTACACCTTC.